The rows below give T cell receptor beta chains drawn from one sample of a study of blood T cell repertoires in COVID-19. TCRdb's copy holds only in-frame clones and misses some; the assay was immunoSEQ multiplex PCR. This table has fewer than 150,000 clones, about 87% appearing once. Specimen: peripheral blood. The receptors derive from a human donor in a cohort sampled during active COVID-19. The CDR3 runs from the conserved cysteine through the conserved F or W. Each record gives: D gene, J gene, clone size, V gene, CDR3 protein, CDR3 DNA. A D gene is named only where the DNA matches it firmly. Clone size appears in some rows only: once, few, many, or a class for an expanded clone.

NA TRBJ1-4 NA TRBV7-9 CASSLKGGVGEKLFF TGTGCCAGCAGTCTTAAAGGGGGAGTCGGGGAAAAACTGTTTTTT
TRBD1 TRBJ2-3 once TRBV3-1/TRBV3-2 CASSIPGQGVTDTQYF TGTGCCAGCAGCATACCGGGACAGGGGGTGACAGATACGCAGTATTTT
TRBD1 TRBJ1-3 NA TRBV5-6 CASSLDRYIFSGNTIYF TGTGCCAGCAGCCTGGACAGGTATATCTTCTCTGGAAACACCATATATTTT
NA TRBJ2-3 NA TRBV5-1 CASRRIGGRGTDTQYF TGCGCCAGCCGGCGCATCGGGGGACGAGGCACAGATACGCAGTATTTT
TRBD2 TRBJ2-3 NA TRBV11-2 CATHAGGPGDTQYF TGTGCCACCCATGCGGGGGGGCCGGGAGATACGCAGTATTTT
TRBD2 TRBJ2-5 NA TRBV6-2/TRBV6-3 CASSYVPPLAGTQETQYF TGTGCCAGCAGTTACGTACCTCCGTTAGCGGGGACCCAAGAGACCCAGTACTTC
TRBD1 TRBJ1-4 NA TRBV27 CASKGQSLNEKLFF TGTGCCAGCAAGGGACAGAGCCTTAATGAAAAACTGTTTTTT
NA TRBJ2-1 NA TRBV6-5 CASRHHNEQFF TGTGCCAGCAGACACCACAATGAGCAGTTCTTC
TRBD2 TRBJ2-1 once TRBV9 CASSVNPGISGGANEQFF TGTGCCAGCAGCGTAAACCCCGGTATCAGCGGGGGGGCCAATGAGCAGTTCTTC
NA TRBJ2-1 NA TRBV5-1 CASSLLGSLLEEQFF TGCGCCAGCAGCTTGCTAGGGAGCCTTTTAGAGGAGCAGTTCTTC
NA TRBJ2-1 NA TRBV30 CAWDRGSSYNEQFF TGTGCCTGGGACCGGGGTAGCTCCTACAATGAGCAGTTCTTC
NA TRBJ1-5 once TRBV6-5 CASSRSLRDQPQHF TGTGCCAGCAGTAGGTCCCTGAGGGATCAGCCCCAGCATTTT
TRBD1 TRBJ1-5 once TRBV19 CASSIGDRGNQPQHF TGTGCCAGTAGTATTGGGGACAGGGGAAATCAGCCCCAGCATTTT
NA TRBJ2-2 NA TRBV2 CASSGGTGELFF TGTGCCAGCAGTGGAGGAACCGGGGAGCTGTTTTTT
NA TRBJ1-3 NA TRBV18 CASSADQGSGNTIYF TGTGCCAGCTCGGCCGATCAGGGTAGCGGAAACACCATATATTTT
TRBD1 TRBJ1-2 NA TRBV30 CAWSPGTVYGYTF TGTGCCTGGAGTCCCGGGACAGTCTATGGCTACACCTTC
NA TRBJ1-4 NA TRBV3-1/TRBV3-2 CASRRGTGLNEKLFF TGTGCCAGCAGGCGGGGGACCGGTCTTAATGAAAAACTGTTTTTT
TRBD1 TRBJ2-5 once TRBV19 CASSLRQGETQYF TGTGCCAGTAGTCTCCGACAGGGTGAGACCCAGTACTTC
NA TRBJ1-4 NA TRBV6-5 CASRLQGTTNEKLFF TGTGCCAGCAGATTGCAGGGTACAACTAATGAAAAACTGTTTTTT
NA TRBJ2-1 NA TRBV24-1 CATSGGEGDYNEQFF TGTGCCACCAGTGGGGGGGAGGGGGACTACAATGAGCAGTTCTTC
NA TRBJ2-5 NA TRBV4-2 CASSQEIQETQYF TGTGCCAGCAGCCAAGAAATACAAGAGACCCAGTACTTC
TRBD2 TRBJ2-1 NA TRBV5-5 CASSLYGTSGSYNEQFF TGTGCCAGCAGCTTGTATGGGACTAGCGGGAGTTACAATGAGCAGTTCTTC
NA TRBJ2-4 once TRBV6-1 CASSEPQSLAKNIQYF TGTGCCAGCAGTGAACCTCAGTCCTTAGCCAAAAACATTCAGTACTTC
NA TRBJ2-7 NA TRBV6-2/TRBV6-3 CASSPMGGGEQYF TGTGCCAGCAGCCCCATGGGAGGAGGCGAGCAGTACTTC
TRBD1 TRBJ2-6 NA TRBV7-8 CASSPGQTGANVLTF TGTGCCAGCAGCCCGGGACAGACTGGGGCCAACGTCCTGACTTTC
NA TRBJ2-7 once TRBV27 CASRYTTTGSYEQYF TGTGCCAGCAGGTATACAACAACAGGCTCCTACGAGCAGTACTTC
NA TRBJ1-4 NA TRBV9 CASSATVTNEKLFF TGTGCCAGCAGCGCGACAGTAACTAATGAAAAACTGTTTTTT
TRBD1 TRBJ1-2 once TRBV29-1 CSVVVQGYGYTF TGCAGCGTTGTCGTACAGGGGTATGGCTACACCTTC
TRBD2 TRBJ2-2 NA TRBV27 CASSRSPRGGNTGELFF TGTGCCAGCAGTCGATCCCCGCGGGGGGGGAACACCGGGGAGCTGTTTTTT
TRBD2 TRBJ2-1 NA TRBV2 CASSVTSGGALDEQFF TGTGCCAGCAGCGTTACTAGCGGGGGGGCATTGGATGAGCAGTTCTTC
NA TRBJ1-4 NA TRBV5-8 CASSGVTSGYTNEKLFF TGTGCCAGCAGCGGAGTAACCTCGGGGTACACTAATGAAAAACTGTTTTTT
TRBD1 TRBJ1-2 NA TRBV6-5 CASSYLQGAGYTF TGTGCCAGCAGTTACTTACAGGGGGCGGGCTACACCTTC
TRBD2 TRBJ2-7 NA TRBV7-3 CASSSQPLAGGPYEQYF TGTGCCAGCAGCTCACAACCTCTAGCGGGGGGCCCCTACGAGCAGTACTTC
TRBD1 TRBJ1-2 NA TRBV5-1 CASSPLTGGYGYTF TGCGCCAGCAGCCCCTTGACAGGGGGCTATGGCTACACCTTC
NA TRBJ2-6 NA TRBV7-9 CASSHPTAYDSGANVLTF TGTGCCAGCAGCCATCCTACAGCTTATGACTCTGGGGCCAACGTCCTGACTTTC
NA TRBJ1-1 NA TRBV19 CASSIHGSGVTEAFF TGTGCCAGTAGTATTCATGGTTCAGGGGTGACTGAAGCTTTCTTT
NA TRBJ2-7 NA TRBV19 CASSMQGTSYEQYF TGTGCCAGTAGTATGCAGGGGACCTCCTACGAGCAGTACTTC
NA TRBJ2-5 NA TRBV19 CASSIGWAQETQYF TGTGCCAGTAGTATAGGGTGGGCCCAAGAGACCCAGTACTTC
TRBD2 TRBJ2-4 NA TRBV3-1/TRBV3-2 CASSHRPPTSGGELAKNIQYF TGTGCCAGCAGCCACCGACCGCCCACTAGCGGGGGGGAACTAGCCAAAAACATTCAGTACTTC